The entry below describes one T cell receptor beta chain. In its sample, this clonotype was seen a few times. The antigen it recognizes is unknown. It has no much larger one-base neighbor in the sample; base qualities were not kept. The CDR3, cysteine through phenylalanine, is 18 amino acids long. The DNA shown is the 54-base CDR3, in frame from base 1. V and J are trimmed by 4 bases and 8 bases, and the gene matches miss 19 bases of the junction. The germline V gene provides CDR1 LGHNA and CDR2 YSLEER. Receptors were amplified or captured by PCR. Sequencing relied on an Illumina HiSeq 2500. Unique molecular identifiers were incorporated into TCR beta cDNA libraries to reduce PCR and sequencing biases. Every 1 to 10 million input T cells yielded roughly 0.5 million cDNA molecules, meaning each molecule approximated one T cell. Patient libraries were prepared and sequenced with the same protocol used for the earlier healthy control dataset. Within a given batch, samples were prepared together, multiplexed and sequenced on the same HiSeq lane. Under the source paper's analysis protocol: MIGEC was used to process the raw barcoded reads, and molecular identifier groups with only a single read were discarded before consensus assembly and CDR3 extraction. Clonotype tables were post-analysed with VDJtools, normalizing diversity by down-sampling all datasets to the smallest sample size. To correct batch-related cross-sample contamination, repertoire overlap clustering matched CDR3 amino acid sequences but not nucleotide sequences. Using fastp at Q25 and MiXCR, TCRdb reprocessed the public reads and kept productive beta chains. Rows matching on CDR3 protein sequence are summarized as one entry with the most common DNA and genes. None of the V and J calls come from the authors' own analysis; TCRdb made them. The table for this sample lists fewer than 850,000 distinct CDR3 sequences; roughly 50% of them were counted only once. Just under 5% of the sample goes to the ten largest clones.

The source of the sample is a study of post-analysis software for immune sequencing data (dated by TCRdb to between 2015 and 2017). At the level of the whole study: The recorded disease courses included relapsing-remitting, secondary progressive and progressive-relapsing multiple sclerosis, and some patients had no subtype annotation. The multiple sclerosis patient repertoires were compared with approximately 11 previously published healthy control repertoires from donors aged about 6 to 26 years. A subset of samples was prepared in parallel using single-end sample barcoding, then pooled and co-amplified after Illumina adapter ligation. Points the paper makes about the study in general: The control group was slightly older than the multiple sclerosis patient group. Several TRBV segments, including TRBV5-6, TRBV5-1 and TRBV20-1, were significantly more frequent in patients than controls. Strong co-clustering of samples prepared in the same batch was shown by direct clustering with F measure, prompting a batch-effect correction. Significantly lower normalized Chao1 diversity was found in multiple sclerosis patients than in controls, suggesting substantial peripheral T-cell clonal expansion.

To demonstrate the VDJtools post-analysis software, the study profiled TCR beta repertoires from the peripheral blood of 13 young patients with multiple sclerosis. Multiple sclerosis patients were children and adolescents aged about 6 to 15 years. The TCR sequence derives from a girl between 5 and 17 years old with multiple sclerosis. Input material: blood. The chain uses TRBV4-3 and TRBJ2-1; TRBD2 agrees with 8 junctional bases. The CDR3 is CASSPDFPPGLVNHEQFF. Here is the DNA: TGCGCCAGCAGCCCCGATTTTCCTCCGGGACTAGTAAATCATGAGCAGTTCTTC.